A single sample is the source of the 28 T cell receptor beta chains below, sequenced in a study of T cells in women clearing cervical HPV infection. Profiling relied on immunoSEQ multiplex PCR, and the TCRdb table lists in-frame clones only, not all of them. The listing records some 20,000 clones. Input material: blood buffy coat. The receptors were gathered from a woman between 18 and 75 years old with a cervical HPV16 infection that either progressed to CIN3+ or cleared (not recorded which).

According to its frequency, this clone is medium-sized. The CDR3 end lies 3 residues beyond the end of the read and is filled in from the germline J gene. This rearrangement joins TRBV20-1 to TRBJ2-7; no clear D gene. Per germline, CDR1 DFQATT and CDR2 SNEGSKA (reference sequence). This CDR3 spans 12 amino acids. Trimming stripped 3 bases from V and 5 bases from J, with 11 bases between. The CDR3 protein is CSASTISHEQYF. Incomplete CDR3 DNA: TGCAGTGCTAGTACCATAAGCCACGAG.

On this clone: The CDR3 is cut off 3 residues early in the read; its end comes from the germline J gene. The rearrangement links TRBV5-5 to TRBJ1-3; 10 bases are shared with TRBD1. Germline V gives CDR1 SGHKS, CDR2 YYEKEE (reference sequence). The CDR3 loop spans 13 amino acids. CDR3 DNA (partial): TGTGCCAGCAGCCGGGACAGGGGAGACTCC. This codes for CASSRDRGDS. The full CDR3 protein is CASSRDRGDSIYF.

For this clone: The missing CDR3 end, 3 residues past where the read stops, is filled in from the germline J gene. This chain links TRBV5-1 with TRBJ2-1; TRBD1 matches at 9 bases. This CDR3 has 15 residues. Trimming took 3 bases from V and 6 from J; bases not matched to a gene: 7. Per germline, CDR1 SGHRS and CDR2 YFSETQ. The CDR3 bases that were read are TGCGCCAGCAGCTCCCGGGACAGGGAGGCCAATGAG. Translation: CASSSRDREANE. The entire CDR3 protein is CASSSRDREANEQFF.

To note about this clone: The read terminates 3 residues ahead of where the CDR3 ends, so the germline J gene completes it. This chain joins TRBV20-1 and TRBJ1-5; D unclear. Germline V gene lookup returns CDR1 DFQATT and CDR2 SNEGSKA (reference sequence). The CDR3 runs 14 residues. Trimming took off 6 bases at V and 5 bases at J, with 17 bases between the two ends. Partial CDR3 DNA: TGCAGTGCCCTCGACCTTGACGGGGATCAGCCC. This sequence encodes CSALDLDGDQP. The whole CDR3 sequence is CSALDLDGDQPQHF.

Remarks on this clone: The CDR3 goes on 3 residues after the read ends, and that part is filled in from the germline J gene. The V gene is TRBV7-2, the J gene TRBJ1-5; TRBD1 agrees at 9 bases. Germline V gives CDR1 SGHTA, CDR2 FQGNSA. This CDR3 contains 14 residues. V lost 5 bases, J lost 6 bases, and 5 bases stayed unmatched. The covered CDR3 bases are TGTGCCAGCAGCGAGAACAGGGGGCGTCAGCCC. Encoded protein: CASSENRGRQP. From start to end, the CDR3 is CASSENRGRQPQHF.

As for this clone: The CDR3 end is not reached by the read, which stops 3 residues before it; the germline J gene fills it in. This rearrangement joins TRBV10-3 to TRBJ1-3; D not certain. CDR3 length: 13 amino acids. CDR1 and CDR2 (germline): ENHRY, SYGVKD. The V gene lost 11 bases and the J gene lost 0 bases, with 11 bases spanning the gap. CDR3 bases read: TGTGCCGCTCGGGGTCACTCTGGAAACACC. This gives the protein CAARGHSGNT. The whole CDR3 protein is CAARGHSGNTIYF.

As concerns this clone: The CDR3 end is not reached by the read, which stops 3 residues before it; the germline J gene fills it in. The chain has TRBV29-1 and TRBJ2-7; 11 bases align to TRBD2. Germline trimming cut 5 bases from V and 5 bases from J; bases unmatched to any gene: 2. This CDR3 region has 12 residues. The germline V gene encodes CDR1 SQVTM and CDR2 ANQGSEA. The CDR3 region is CSVTSGGNEQYF. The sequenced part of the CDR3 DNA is TGCAGCGTTACTAGCGGGGGAAACGAG.

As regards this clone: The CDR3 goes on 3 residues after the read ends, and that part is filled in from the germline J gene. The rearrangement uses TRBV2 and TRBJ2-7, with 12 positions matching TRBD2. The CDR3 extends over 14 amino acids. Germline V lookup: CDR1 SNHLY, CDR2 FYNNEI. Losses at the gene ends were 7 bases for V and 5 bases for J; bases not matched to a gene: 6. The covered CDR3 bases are TGTGCCAGCAACCGACTAGCGGGAGAGCACGAG. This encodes CASNRLAGEHE. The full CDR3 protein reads CASNRLAGEHEQYF.

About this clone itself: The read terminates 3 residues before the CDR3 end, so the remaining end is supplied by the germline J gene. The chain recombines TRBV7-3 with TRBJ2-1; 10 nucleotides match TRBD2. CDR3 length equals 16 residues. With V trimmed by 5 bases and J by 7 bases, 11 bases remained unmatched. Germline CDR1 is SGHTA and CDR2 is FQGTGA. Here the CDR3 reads CASSALAGVGGNEQFF. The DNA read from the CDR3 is TGTGCCAGCAGCGCGCTAGCGGGAGTTGGCGGTAATGAG. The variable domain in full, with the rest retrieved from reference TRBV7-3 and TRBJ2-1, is GAGVSQTPSNKVTEKGKYVELRCDPISGHTALYWYRQSLGQGPEFLIYFQGTGAADDSGLPNDRFFAVRPEGSVSTLKIQRTERGDSAVYLCASSALAGVGGNEQFFGPGTRLTVL.

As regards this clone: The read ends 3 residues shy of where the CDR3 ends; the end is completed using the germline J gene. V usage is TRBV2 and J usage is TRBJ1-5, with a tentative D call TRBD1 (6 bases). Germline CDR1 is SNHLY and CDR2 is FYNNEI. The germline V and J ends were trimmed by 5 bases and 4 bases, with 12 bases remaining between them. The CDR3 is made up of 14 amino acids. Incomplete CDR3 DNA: TGTGCCAGCAGTTTTGCCACAGGGAATCAGCCC. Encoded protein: CASSFATGNQP. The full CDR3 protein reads CASSFATGNQPQHF.

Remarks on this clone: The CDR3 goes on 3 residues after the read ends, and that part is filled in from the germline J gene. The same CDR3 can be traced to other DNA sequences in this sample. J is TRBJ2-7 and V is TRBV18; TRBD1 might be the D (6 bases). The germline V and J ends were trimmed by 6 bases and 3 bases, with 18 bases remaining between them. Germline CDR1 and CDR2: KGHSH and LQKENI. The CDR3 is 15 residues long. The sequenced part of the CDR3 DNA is TGTGCCAGCTCCCCCGCCGGGACAAGCGACTACGAG. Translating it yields CASSPAGTSDYE. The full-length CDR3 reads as CASSPAGTSDYEQYF.

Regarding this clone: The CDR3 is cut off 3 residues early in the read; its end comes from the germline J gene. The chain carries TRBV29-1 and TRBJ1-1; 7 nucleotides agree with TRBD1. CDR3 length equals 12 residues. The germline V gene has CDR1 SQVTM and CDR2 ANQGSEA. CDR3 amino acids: CSVKGTEHEAFF. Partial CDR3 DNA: TGCAGCGTCAAAGGGACAGAGCATGAG.

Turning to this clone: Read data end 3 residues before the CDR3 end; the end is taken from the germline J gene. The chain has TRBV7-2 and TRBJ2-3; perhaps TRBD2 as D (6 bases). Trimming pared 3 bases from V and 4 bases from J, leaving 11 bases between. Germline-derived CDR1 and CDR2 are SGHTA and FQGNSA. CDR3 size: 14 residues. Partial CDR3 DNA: TGTGCCAGCAGCTTGGGCGGGGACTCAGATACG. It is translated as CASSLGGDSDT. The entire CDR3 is CASSLGGDSDTQYF. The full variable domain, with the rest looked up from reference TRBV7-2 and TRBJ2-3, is GAGVSQSPSNKVTEKGKDVELRCDPISGHTALYWYRQSLGQGLEFLIYFQGNSAPDKSGLPSDRFSAERTGGSVSTLTIQRTQQEDSAVYLCASSLGGDSDTQYFGPGTRLTVL.

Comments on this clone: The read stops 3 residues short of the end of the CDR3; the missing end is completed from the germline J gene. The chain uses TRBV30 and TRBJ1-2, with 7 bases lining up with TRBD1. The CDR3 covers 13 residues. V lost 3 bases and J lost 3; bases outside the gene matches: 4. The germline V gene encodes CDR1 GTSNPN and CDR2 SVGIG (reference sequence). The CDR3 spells CAWRDRLDYGYTF. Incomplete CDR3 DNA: TGTGCCTGGAGGGACAGGTTAGACTATGGC.

CDR3 region: CSVPGGSRFSGYTF. The DNA read from the CDR3 is TGCAGTGTTCCGGGGGGCTCCAGGTTCTCTGGC. This chain links TRBV20-1 with TRBJ1-2; tentative D call: TRBD1 (6 bases). The CDR3 end lies 3 residues beyond the end of the read and is filled in from the germline J gene. Germline V gene lookup returns CDR1 DFQATT and CDR2 SNEGSKA (reference sequence). The CDR3 extends over 14 amino acids. V was cut by 7 bases and J by 7 bases, with 22 bases left in between.

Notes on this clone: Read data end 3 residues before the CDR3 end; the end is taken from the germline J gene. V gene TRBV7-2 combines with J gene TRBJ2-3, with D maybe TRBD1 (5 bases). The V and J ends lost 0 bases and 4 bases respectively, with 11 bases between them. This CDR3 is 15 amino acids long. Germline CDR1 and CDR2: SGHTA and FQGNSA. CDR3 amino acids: CASSLAVGAPDTQYF. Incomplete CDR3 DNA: TGTGCCAGCAGCTTAGCGGTAGGGGCCCCAGATACG.

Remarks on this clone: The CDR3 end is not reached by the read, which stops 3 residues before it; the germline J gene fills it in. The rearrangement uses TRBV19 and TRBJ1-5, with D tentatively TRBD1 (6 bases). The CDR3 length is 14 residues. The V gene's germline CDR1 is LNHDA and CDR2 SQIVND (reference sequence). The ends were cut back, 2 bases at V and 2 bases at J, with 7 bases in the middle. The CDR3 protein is CASSIPGGNQPQHF. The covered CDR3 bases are TGTGCCAGTAGTATACCAGGGGGCAATCAGCCC.

The CDR3 loop is CASSPRRAAGEQYF. The DNA read from the CDR3 is TGTGCCAGTAGCCCGAGACGAGCAGCGGGCGAG. The J gene is TRBJ2-7, the V gene TRBV19; the D gene is possibly TRBD2 (6 bases). The read comes to an end 3 residues before the CDR3 does, leaving the germline J gene to fill in the end. This CDR3 spans 14 amino acids. Trimming stripped 6 bases from V and 6 bases from J, with 18 bases between. The germline V gene has CDR1 LNHDA and CDR2 SQIVND (reference sequence).

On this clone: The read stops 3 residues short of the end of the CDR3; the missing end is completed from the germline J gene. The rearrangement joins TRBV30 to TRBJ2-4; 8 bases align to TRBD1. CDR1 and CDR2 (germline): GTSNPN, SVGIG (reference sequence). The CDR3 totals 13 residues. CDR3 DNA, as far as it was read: TGTGCCTGCAAGCGACAGGGGACCTATGGT. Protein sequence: CACKRQGTYG. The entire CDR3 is CACKRQGTYGQYF.

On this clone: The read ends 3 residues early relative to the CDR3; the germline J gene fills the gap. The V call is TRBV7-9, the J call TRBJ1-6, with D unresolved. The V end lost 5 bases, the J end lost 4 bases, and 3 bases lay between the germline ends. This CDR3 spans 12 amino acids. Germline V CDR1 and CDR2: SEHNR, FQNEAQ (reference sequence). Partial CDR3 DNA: TGTGCCAGCAGCCTATATAATTCACCC. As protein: CASSLYNSP. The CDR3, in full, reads CASSLYNSPLHF.

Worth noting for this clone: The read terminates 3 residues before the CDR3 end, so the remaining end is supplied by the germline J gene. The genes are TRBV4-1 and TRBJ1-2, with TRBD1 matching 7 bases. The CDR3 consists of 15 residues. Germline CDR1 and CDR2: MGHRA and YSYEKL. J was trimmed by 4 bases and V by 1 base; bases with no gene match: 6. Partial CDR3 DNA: TGCGCCAGCAGCCAAGCCGAACGACAGGGCTATGGC. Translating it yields CASSQAERQGYG. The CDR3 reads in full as CASSQAERQGYGYTF.

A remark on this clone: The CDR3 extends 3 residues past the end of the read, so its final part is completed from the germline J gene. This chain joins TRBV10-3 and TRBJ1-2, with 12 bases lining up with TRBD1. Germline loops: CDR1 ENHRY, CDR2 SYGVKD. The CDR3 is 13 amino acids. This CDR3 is CAISRDRGRGYTF. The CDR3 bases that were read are TGTGCCATCAGTAGGGACAGGGGGCGAGGC.

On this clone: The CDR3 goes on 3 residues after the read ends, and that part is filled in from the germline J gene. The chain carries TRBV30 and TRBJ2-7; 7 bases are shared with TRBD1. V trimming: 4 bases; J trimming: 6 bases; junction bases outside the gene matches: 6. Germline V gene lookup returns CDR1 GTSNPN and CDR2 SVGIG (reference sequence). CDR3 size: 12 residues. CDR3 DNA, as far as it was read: TGTGCCTGGAAAGGGGGCGGTGGCGAG. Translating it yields CAWKGGGGE. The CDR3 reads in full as CAWKGGGGEQYF.

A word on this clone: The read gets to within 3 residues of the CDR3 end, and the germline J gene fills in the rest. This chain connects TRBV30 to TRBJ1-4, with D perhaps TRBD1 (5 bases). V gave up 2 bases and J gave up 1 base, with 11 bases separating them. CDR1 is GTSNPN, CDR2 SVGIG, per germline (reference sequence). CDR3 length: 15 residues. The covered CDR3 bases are TGTGCCTGGAGTAATGGGGCAGGAACTAATGAAAAA. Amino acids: CAWSNGAGTNEK. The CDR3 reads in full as CAWSNGAGTNEKLFF.

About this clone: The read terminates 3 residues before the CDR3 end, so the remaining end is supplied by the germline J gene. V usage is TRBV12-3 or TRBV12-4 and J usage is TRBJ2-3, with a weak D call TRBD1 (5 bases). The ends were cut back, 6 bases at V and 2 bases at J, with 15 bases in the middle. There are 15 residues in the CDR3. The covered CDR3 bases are TGTGCCAGCAGCTTGACAGCAACCAACACAGATACG. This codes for CASSLTATNTDT. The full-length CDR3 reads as CASSLTATNTDTQYF.

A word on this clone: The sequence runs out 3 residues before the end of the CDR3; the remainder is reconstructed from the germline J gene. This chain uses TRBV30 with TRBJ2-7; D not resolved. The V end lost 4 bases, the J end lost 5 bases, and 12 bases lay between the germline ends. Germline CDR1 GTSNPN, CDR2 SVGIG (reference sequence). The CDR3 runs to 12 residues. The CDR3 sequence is CAWTPGYHEQYF. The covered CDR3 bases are TGTGCCTGGACCCCAGGTTACCACGAG.

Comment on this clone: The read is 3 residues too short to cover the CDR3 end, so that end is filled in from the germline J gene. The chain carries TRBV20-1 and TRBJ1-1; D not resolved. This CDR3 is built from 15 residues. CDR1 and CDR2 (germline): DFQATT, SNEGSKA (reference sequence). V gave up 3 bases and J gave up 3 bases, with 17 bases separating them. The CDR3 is CSASPMYSRDTEAFF. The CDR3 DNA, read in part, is TGCAGTGCTAGTCCTATGTATTCGCGGGACACTGAA.

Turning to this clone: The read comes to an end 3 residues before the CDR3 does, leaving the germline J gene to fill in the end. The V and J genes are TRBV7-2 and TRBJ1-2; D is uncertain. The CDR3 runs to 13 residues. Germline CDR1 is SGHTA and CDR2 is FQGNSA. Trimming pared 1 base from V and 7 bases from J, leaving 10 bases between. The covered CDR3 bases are TGTGCCAGCAGCTTAGTCCGTCTAAGTGGC. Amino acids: CASSLVRLSG. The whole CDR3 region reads CASSLVRLSGYTF.